The 27 T cell receptor beta chains listed next were all sequenced from one sample in a study. MiXCR was run by TCRdb on the RT-PCR reads, yielding one entry per CDR3 protein. This sample has 550,000 to 750,000 distinct CDR3 sequences, with 14% found just once. The specimen was memory CD4+ T cells from blood. These receptor sequences come from a female donor in good health, serving as a healthy control.

The CDR3 here is CASSPAGLVTDTQYF. The CDR3 coding sequence is TGTGCCAGCAGCCCCGCGGGACTAGTAACAGATACGCAGTATTTT. The gene calls are TRBV11-2 and TRBJ2-3; 8 nucleotides agree with TRBD2. Germline values: CDR1 SGHAT, CDR2 FQNNGV. This CDR3 has 15 residues. Trimming at V came to 5 bases and at J to 3 bases, leaving 7 bases not matched to a gene.

The chain recombines TRBV2 with TRBJ1-2; the D gene is possibly TRBD1 (5 bases). The CDR3 extends over 13 amino acids. Per the germline V gene, CDR1 is SNHLY and CDR2 is FYNNEI. V lost 2 bases to trimming and J lost 4 bases, with 8 bases between them. This CDR3 is CASSERRGYGYTF. The CDR3 DNA is TGTGCCAGCAGTGAACGAAGGGGCTATGGCTACACCTTC.

The chain has TRBV27 and TRBJ2-3, with 7 bases lining up with TRBD2. Germline V gives CDR1 MNHEY, CDR2 SMNVEV (reference sequence). The CDR3 consists of 15 residues. With 5 bases clipped from V and 4 bases from J, the junction kept 9 bases outside the gene matches. As DNA, the CDR3 is TGTGCCAGCAGTCTTCCGGGACTACTCTCAGATACGCAGTATTTT. Amino acid sequence: CASSLPGLLSDTQYF.

This chain joins TRBV11-2 and TRBJ2-1; 9 positions agree with TRBD1. CDR3 length: 16 amino acids. V shed 4 bases and J 4 bases; nucleotides not matched to a gene: 8. Per the germline V gene, CDR1 is SGHAT and CDR2 is FQNNGV. CDR3 sequence reads: CASSSKDGTGYNEQFF. Written as DNA, the CDR3 is TGTGCCAGCAGCTCGAAGGACGGGACAGGGTACAATGAGCAGTTCTTC.

The V call is TRBV6-6, the J call TRBJ1-6; possibly TRBD1 for D (6 bases). Germline CDR1 MNHNY, CDR2 SVGAGI (reference sequence). This CDR3 has 14 amino acids. Trimming left V 10 bases short and J 9 bases short, with 19 bases between. The CDR3 loop is CATSGGAGVSPLHF. CDR3 bases: TGTGCCACCAGCGGGGGGGCAGGGGTTTCACCCCTCCACTTT.

This clonotype was seen more than once but under ten times. The genes are TRBV2 and TRBJ2-2; no clear D. There are 14 residues in the CDR3. The germline gives CDR1 SNHLY, CDR2 FYNNEI. V shed 6 bases and J shed 0 bases, with 8 bases lying between them. The CDR3 DNA reads TGTGCCAGCAGGCCGAGAGCGAACACCGGGGAGCTGTTTTTT. The encoded protein is CASRPRANTGELFF.

The chain is built from TRBV12-3 or TRBV12-4 and TRBJ1-6, with 8 bases matching TRBD1. The CDR3 is 12 amino acids. V trimming: 10 bases; J trimming: 12 bases; junction bases outside the gene matches: 8. The DNA of the CDR3 is TGTGCCACCACAGGGGGACGGGGACCCCTCCACTTT. Translation gives CATTGGRGPLHF.

The chain joins TRBV9 to TRBJ1-5, with D tentatively TRBD1 (6 bases). From germline, CDR1 is SGDLS and CDR2 YYNGEE. The CDR3 spans 14 residues. Trimming took off 3 bases at V and 5 bases at J, with 12 bases between the two ends. CDR3 bases: TGTGCCAGCAGCGCCACAGGGTTGGATCAGCCCCAGCATTTT. Translation gives CASSATGLDQPQHF.

This clonotype was observed many times. The chain links TRBV12-3 or TRBV12-4 to TRBJ2-1; TRBD2 agrees at 8 bases. The CDR3 spans 14 residues. V shed 2 bases and J 4 bases; nucleotides not matched to a gene: 1. CDR3 DNA: TGTGCCAGCAGTTTAATAGCGGGGTACAATGAGCAGTTCTTC. This encodes CASSLIAGYNEQFF.

This clonotype was counted a few times. The V gene is TRBV28, the J gene TRBJ1-5; no clear D. V dropped 6 bases and J dropped 9 bases, with 12 bases sitting between them. Germline assignment: CDR1 MDHEN and CDR2 SYDVKM. The CDR3 is made up of 12 amino acids. CDR3 loop: CASRSPAGPQHF. The DNA for the CDR3 is TGTGCCAGCAGGAGTCCGGCGGGGCCCCAGCATTTT.

The chain couples TRBV4-3 to TRBJ2-1; 10 bases match TRBD2. Losses at the gene ends were 1 base for V and 11 bases for J; bases not matched to a gene: 11. Germline V gene sequence: CDR1 LGHNA, CDR2 YSLEER. The CDR3 contains 16 residues. The CDR3 coding sequence is TGCGCCAGCAGCCAAGCGGGGACTAGCGCCACCAGCAAGCAGTTCTTC. Protein product: CASSQAGTSATSKQFF.

This clonotype appeared many times. V and J are TRBV5-1 and TRBJ2-7; 9 bases map to TRBD2. Trimming removed 0 bases from V and 2 bases from J; junction bases left unmatched: 0. Germline CDR1 reads SGHRS; CDR2 reads YFSETQ. The CDR3 is 14 residues long. The CDR3 loop reads CASSLASGTYEQYF. The CDR3 DNA is TGCGCCAGCAGCTTGGCTAGCGGGACCTACGAGCAGTACTTC.

The sample holds many counts of this clonotype. The chain joins TRBV9 to TRBJ1-5, with D perhaps TRBD1 (6 bases). Germline V CDR1 and CDR2: SGDLS, YYNGEE. V was clipped by 4 bases and J by 3 bases, with 14 bases between them. The CDR3 loop spans 15 amino acids. The CDR3 sequence is CASSPGQGFNQPQHF. CDR3 nucleotides: TGTGCCAGCAGCCCAGGCCAGGGGTTCAATCAGCCCCAGCATTTT. The full variable domain, completed using reference TRBV9 and TRBJ1-5, is DSGVTQTPKHLITATGQRVTLRCSPRSGDLSVYWYQQSLDQGLQFLIQYYNGEERAKGNILERFSAQQFPDLHSELNLSSLELGDSALYFCASSPGQGFNQPQHFGDGTRLSIL.

This clonotype was counted at least ten times. This rearrangement joins TRBV7-2 to TRBJ2-1; D is perhaps TRBD1 or TRBD2 (5 bases each). The CDR3 length is 17 residues. V was pared by 1 base and J by 2 bases, with 15 bases between. CDR1 SGHTA and CDR2 FQGNSA come from the germline V gene. CDR3 amino acids: CASSLVGTVGTYNEQFF. Here the CDR3 DNA reads TGTGCCAGCAGCTTAGTGGGGACGGTGGGGACCTACAATGAGCAGTTCTTC. Variable domain in full (rest from reference TRBV7-2 and TRBJ2-1): GAGVSQSPSNKVTEKGKDVELRCDPISGHTALYWYRQSLGQGLEFLIYFQGNSAPDKSGLPSDRFSAERTGGSVSTLTIQRTQQEDSAVYLCASSLVGTVGTYNEQFFGPGTRLTVL.

This chain joins TRBV15 and TRBJ2-2; 11 bases fit TRBD2. Trimming cost V 1 base and J 5 bases; bases outside gene matches: 12. Germline CDR1 reads LNHNV; CDR2 reads YYDKDF (reference sequence). The CDR3 covers 19 residues. For the CDR3, the DNA is TGTGCCACCAGCAGAGGAGTTAGCGGGAGGGCCACAGGGACCGGGGAGCTGTTTTTT. This encodes CATSRGVSGRATGTGELFF.

The genes are TRBV20-1 and TRBJ1-5; the match to TRBD1 covers 10 bases. CDR1 is DFQATT and CDR2 is SNEGSKA in the germline V gene (reference sequence). CDR3 length: 12 residues. The V and J ends lost 6 bases and 6 bases, in that order; junction bases with no gene match: 2. CDR3 sequence: CSADRGLQPQHF. CDR3 sequence (DNA): TGCAGTGCCGACAGGGGGCTTCAGCCCCAGCATTTT.

Concerning this clonotype itself: A read error may account for a junction end that differs from germline. The chain has TRBV7-7 and TRBJ2-1; 7 nucleotides agree with TRBD1. Germline V CDR1 and CDR2: SSHAT, FNYEAQ (reference sequence). The CDR3 is 14 residues long. DNA for the CDR3: TGTGCTAGCAGCCGGGAACGGGACAGCAATGAGCAGTTCTTC. This translates into CASSRERDSNEQFF.

The J gene is TRBJ1-1, the V gene TRBV4-1; D ambiguous. V shed 7 bases and J shed 5 bases, with 11 bases lying between them. There are 12 residues in the CDR3. Germline V CDR1 and CDR2: MGHRA, YSYEKL. The CDR3 region is CASTPGLTEAFF. The CDR3 DNA follows: TGCGCCAGCACGCCAGGATTGACTGAAGCTTTCTTT.

The table lists this clonotype with many counts. V usage is TRBV20-1 and J usage is TRBJ2-1; the D gene is possibly TRBD2 (5 bases). The CDR3 covers 16 residues. Germline CDR1 DFQATT, CDR2 SNEGSKA (reference sequence). The ends were cut back, 6 bases at V and 12 bases at J, with 30 bases in the middle. The CDR3 here is CSALGSGLAPALGQFF. The CDR3 DNA sequence: TGCAGTGCCTTGGGGTCGGGTCTAGCACCCGCTTTGGGGCAGTTCTTC.

This clonotype was seen a handful of times. This chain uses TRBV9 with TRBJ2-1; TRBD2 matches 10 bases. The trim removed 0 bases at V and 7 bases at J, leaving 7 bases unmatched. Germline loops: CDR1 SGDLS, CDR2 YYNGEE. The CDR3 loop spans 16 amino acids. The CDR3 region is CASSVGGLAGVNEQFF. The CDR3 region has the DNA TGTGCCAGCAGCGTAGGGGGTCTAGCGGGAGTGAATGAGCAGTTCTTC.

Of note for this clonotype: This may come from a read error, since a much larger clone is one base off. The gene calls are TRBV29-1 and TRBJ2-7; D is ambiguous. Per the germline V gene, CDR1 is SQVTM and CDR2 is ANQGSEA. Trimming took 4 bases from V and 4 from J, leaving 17 bases between them. This CDR3 contains 14 residues. DNA of the CDR3: TGCAGCGTTGGAGGCCTTACTACCCGGTACGAGCAGTACTTC. Translated, it gives CSVGGLTTRYEQYF.

This clonotype was observed a few times. This chain connects TRBV7-2 to TRBJ1-1; no clear D. Germline-derived CDR1 and CDR2 are SGHTA and FQGNSA. V shed 2 bases and J shed 1 base, with 8 bases lying between them. This CDR3 comprises 14 residues. CDR3: CASSLQVQNTEAFF. As DNA, the CDR3 is TGTGCCAGCAGCTTACAGGTGCAGAACACTGAAGCTTTCTTT.

This clonotype was seen only a few times. The rearrangement joins TRBV20-1 to TRBJ2-1; D may be TRBD2 (7 bases). The germline CDR1 and CDR2 sequences are DFQATT and SNEGSKA (reference sequence). Deletions cut 3 bases from V and 4 bases from J, with 16 bases between. The CDR3 is 15 residues long. CDR3 in DNA: TGCAGTGCTAGGAGTCGAGGGGGGGCATACAATGAGCAGTTCTTC. Protein: CSARSRGGAYNEQFF.

Turning to this clonotype: A much larger clonotype is one base distant, so this may be a read error. The gene calls are TRBV20-1 and TRBJ1-1; D is unclear. This CDR3 region has 11 residues. CDR1 DFQATT and CDR2 SNEGSKA come from the germline V gene (reference sequence). The CDR3: CSARVSTEAYF. CDR3 nucleotide sequence: TGCAGTGCTAGGGTGTCGACTGAAGCTTACTTT.

This chain joins TRBV7-2 and TRBJ1-3; 7 bases are a match to TRBD1. The germline gives CDR1 SGHTA, CDR2 FQGNSA. With 4 bases clipped from V and 0 bases from J, the junction kept 12 bases outside the gene matches. CDR3 length: 18 residues. In nucleotides, the CDR3 is TGTGCCAGCAGCTCCCCGGTGGGACAGTCATCCTCTGGAAACACCATATATTTT. Translated, it gives CASSSPVGQSSSGNTIYF. The full variable domain, completed using reference TRBV7-2 and TRBJ1-3, is GAGVSQSPSNKVTEKGKDVELRCDPISGHTALYWYRQSLGQGLEFLIYFQGNSAPDKSGLPSDRFSAERTGGSVSTLTIQRTQQEDSAVYLCASSSPVGQSSSGNTIYFGEGSWLTVV.

This chain joins TRBV5-4 and TRBJ2-1, with TRBD2 matching over 14 bases. The V segment lost 0 bases and the J segment 9 bases; nucleotides outside the gene matches: 5. The CDR3 loop spans 16 amino acids. CDR1 is SGHNT and CDR2 is YYREEE in the germline V gene (reference sequence). In nucleotides, the CDR3 is TGTGCCAGCAGCTTGGGGACTAGCGGGAGGATGGGTGAGCAGTTCTTC. Amino acid sequence: CASSLGTSGRMGEQFF. Drawing the rest from reference TRBV5-4 and TRBJ2-1, the complete variable domain is ETGVTQSPTHLIKTRGQQVTLRCSSQSGHNTVSWYQQALGQGPQFIFQYYREEENGRGNFPPRFSGLQFPNYSSELNVNALELDDSALYLCASSLGTSGRMGEQFFGPGTRLTVL.

This clonotype was seen a handful of times. The V gene is TRBV20-1, the J gene TRBJ1-4; no clear D. CDR1 and CDR2 from the germline V gene are DFQATT and SNEGSKA (reference sequence). V dropped 5 bases and J dropped 8 bases, with 15 bases sitting between them. This CDR3 contains 13 residues. CDR3: CSAPGPSREKLFF. Written as DNA, the CDR3 is TGCAGTGCTCCAGGACCCTCCCGGGAAAAACTGTTTTTT.